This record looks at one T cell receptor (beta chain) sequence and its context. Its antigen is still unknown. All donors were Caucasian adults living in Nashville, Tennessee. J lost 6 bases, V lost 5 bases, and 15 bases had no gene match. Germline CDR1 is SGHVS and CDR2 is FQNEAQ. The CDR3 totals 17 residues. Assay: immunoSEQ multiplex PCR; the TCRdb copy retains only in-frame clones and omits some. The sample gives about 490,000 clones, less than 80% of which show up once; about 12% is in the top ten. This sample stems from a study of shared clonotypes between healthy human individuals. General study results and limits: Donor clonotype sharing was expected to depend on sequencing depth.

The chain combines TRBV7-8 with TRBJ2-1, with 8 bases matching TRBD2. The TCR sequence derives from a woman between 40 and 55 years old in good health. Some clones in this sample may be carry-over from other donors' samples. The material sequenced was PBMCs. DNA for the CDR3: TGTGCCAGCAGCCCATTCGGGGGGGTGGGGCCCGGCAATGAGCAGTTCTTC. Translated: CASSPFGGVGPGNEQFF.